Following are 12 T cell receptor beta chains from one sample sequenced in a study of identical twins. TCRdb re-called the 5' RACE reads with MiXCR, one entry per CDR3 protein. The sample carries around 650,000 distinct CDR3 sequences, under 8.5% recorded once. These data were also filed under a second study, of yellow fever vaccine responses in identical twins.

The specimen sequenced was PBMCs. Receptors originate from a young woman in good health.

This clonotype was recorded at least ten times. The chain combines TRBV7-9 with TRBJ2-1, with a weak D call TRBD1 (6 bases). Germline CDR1 and CDR2: SEHNR and FQNEAQ (reference sequence). This CDR3 region has 13 residues. V was cut by 2 bases and J by 6 bases, with 8 bases left in between. CDR3 bases: TGTGCCAGCAGCTTATGGGGGCCCAATGAGCAGTTCTTC. Translated: CASSLWGPNEQFF.

The chain recombines TRBV19 with TRBJ2-5; D is ambiguous. The CDR3 spans 14 residues. The V gene's germline CDR1 is LNHDA and CDR2 SQIVND (reference sequence). V was cut by 7 bases and J by 0 bases, with 12 bases left in between. CDR3 residues: CASKVLADQETQYF. CDR3 DNA sequence: TGTGCCAGTAAAGTTTTGGCGGACCAAGAGACCCAGTACTTC.

The table lists this clonotype with a few counts. The V call is TRBV19, the J call TRBJ2-6, with D uncertain. Germline V CDR1 and CDR2: LNHDA, SQIVND (reference sequence). V gave up 7 bases and J gave up 0 bases, with 10 bases separating them. The CDR3 runs to 15 residues. The DNA for the CDR3 is TGTGCCAGTATTTCAGGAAGCTCTGGGGCCAACGTCCTGACTTTC. This translates into CASISGSSGANVLTF.

This clonotype occurred many times. This chain links TRBV12-5 with TRBJ1-3; the D gene is possibly TRBD1 (5 bases). Looked up from germline, CDR1 is LGHNT and CDR2 is FRNRAP. The V end was cut by 0 bases, the J end by 7 bases, with 10 bases between. The CDR3 runs to 14 residues. CDR3 in amino acids: CASGLVGTLNTIYF. Written as DNA, the CDR3 is TGTGCTAGTGGTTTGGTAGGGACGCTCAACACCATATATTTT. The whole variable domain, remainder taken from reference TRBV12-5 and TRBJ1-3, is DARVTQTPRHKVTEMGQEVTMRCQPILGHNTVFWYRQTMMQGLELLAYFRNRAPLDDSGMPKDRFSAEMPDATLATLKIQPSEPRDSAVYFCASGLVGTLNTIYFGEGSWLTVV.

The chain is built from TRBV20-1 and TRBJ2-3; 7 positions agree with TRBD1. The length of the CDR3 is 17 residues. After removal of 1 base from V and 0 bases from J, the junction contained 10 bases not matched to a gene. CDR1 is DFQATT and CDR2 is SNEGSKA in the germline V gene (reference sequence). CDR3 in amino acids: CSARGTGWRRSTDTQYF. CDR3 nucleotide sequence: TGCAGTGCTAGAGGGACAGGTTGGCGTAGAAGCACAGATACGCAGTATTTT.

This clonotype appeared many times. The chain couples TRBV7-9 to TRBJ1-5; D is undetermined. This CDR3 is built from 15 residues. V was clipped by 1 base and J by 3 bases, with 10 bases between them. Germline CDR1 SEHNR, CDR2 FQNEAQ (reference sequence). Here the CDR3 DNA reads TGTGCCAGCAGCTTAGGGACTTCAGACAATCAGCCCCAGCATTTT. As protein: CASSLGTSDNQPQHF.

This clonotype was detected only a few times. The chain couples TRBV28 to TRBJ2-5; the D gene is possibly TRBD1 (5 bases). CDR3 length: 15 residues. The V gene lost 6 bases and the J gene lost 6 bases, with 20 bases spanning the gap. CDR1 MDHEN and CDR2 SYDVKM come from the germline V gene. In DNA, the CDR3 is TGTGCCAGCAGCCTCTCGGCAGGGTATCGAAAGACCCAGTACTTC. This translates into CASSLSAGYRKTQYF.

This clonotype was detected many times. Here the CDR3 reads CASSYVDNQPQHF. The CDR3 DNA sequence: TGTGCCAGCAGTTACGTCGACAATCAGCCCCAGCATTTT. The V and J genes are TRBV6-6 and TRBJ1-5, with D unclear. The CDR3 is 13 amino acids. The germline V gene has CDR1 MNHNY and CDR2 SVGAGI (reference sequence). V was pared by 2 bases and J by 3 bases, with 5 bases between.

The chain recombines TRBV29-1 with TRBJ2-1; TRBD1 agrees at 10 bases. V gave up 3 bases and J gave up 3 bases; unmatched junction bases: 2. CDR3 length equals 14 residues. Germline CDR1 reads SQVTM; CDR2 reads ANQGSEA. CDR3 in amino acids: CSVEDRGFYNEQFF. CDR3 DNA: TGCAGCGTTGAGGACAGGGGGTTCTACAATGAGCAGTTCTTC.

V and J are TRBV29-1 and TRBJ2-1; TRBD1 aligns across 7 bases. The CDR3 spans 14 residues. Losses at the gene ends were 4 bases for V and 8 bases for J; bases not matched to a gene: 11. Germline assignment: CDR1 SQVTM and CDR2 ANQGSEA. The CDR3: CSVASRTGPDEQFF. The DNA of the CDR3 is TGCAGCGTTGCGAGTCGGACAGGCCCCGATGAGCAGTTCTTC.

In DNA, the CDR3 is TGTGCCAGCAGAAACGGAGGCGGAGCGGGGCTAGATACAGCTTTCTTT. Its translation: CASRNGGGAGLDTAFF. This rearrangement joins TRBV7-6 to TRBJ1-1; D possibly corresponds to TRBD1 (5 bases). Germline V gives CDR1 SGHVS, CDR2 FNYEAQ. Trimming cost V 6 bases and J 10 bases, with 27 bases left between them. The CDR3 is 16 amino acids.

This clonotype turned up a few times. In nucleotides, the CDR3 is TGTGCCAGCAGCCCTAATTGGGGACCGAACTATGGCTACACCTTC. It codes for CASSPNWGPNYGYTF. This chain connects TRBV11-2 to TRBJ1-2, with TRBD1 as a possible D gene (5 bases). This CDR3 spans 15 amino acids. Germline V gene sequence: CDR1 SGHAT, CDR2 FQNNGV. V lost 5 bases and J 2 bases, leaving 15 bases between the germline ends.